This entry describes one T cell receptor (beta chain). Its antigen remains unidentified. The data originate from a study of blood T cells in healthy people across ages. Broader study findings: Among T cells, TCR beta diversity per million cells dropped roughly linearly as age rose.

V was pared by 8 bases and J by 7 bases, with 12 bases between. In germline, CDR1 is SQVTM, CDR2 ANQGSEA. The CDR3 runs to 10 residues. Sample-barcoded 5' priming and a J-beta primer mix drove a second PCR of about 6 to 11 cycles. Every sample returned 2.5 million or more CDR3-containing paired-end reads. TCRdb passed the 5' RACE reads through MiXCR, listing each CDR3 protein once. Of 700,000 to 1,000,000 distinct CDR3 sequences detected, under 55% appear once; the ten largest clones hold around 21%. The chain carries TRBV29-1 and TRBJ2-7, with D perhaps matching TRBD2 (5 bases). The source is a man between 60 and 75 years old in good health. The sequenced sample consisted of blood. The CDR3 loop is CSIQLGEQYF. The CDR3 DNA sequence: TGCAGCATTCAACTAGGGGAGCAGTACTTC.